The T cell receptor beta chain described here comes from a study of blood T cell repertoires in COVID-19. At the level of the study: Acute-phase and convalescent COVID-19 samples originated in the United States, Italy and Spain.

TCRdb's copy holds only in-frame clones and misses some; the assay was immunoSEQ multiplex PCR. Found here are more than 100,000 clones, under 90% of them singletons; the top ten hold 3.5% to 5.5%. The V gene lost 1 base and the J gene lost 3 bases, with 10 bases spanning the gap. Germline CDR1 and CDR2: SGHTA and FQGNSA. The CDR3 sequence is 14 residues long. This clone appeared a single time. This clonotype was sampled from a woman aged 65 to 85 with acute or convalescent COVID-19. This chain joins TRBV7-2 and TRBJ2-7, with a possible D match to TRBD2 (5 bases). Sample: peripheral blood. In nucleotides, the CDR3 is TGTGCCAGCAGCTTAGTTTCGGGGAACTACGAGCAGTACGTC. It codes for CASSLVSGNYEQYV.